This TCR beta chain appears in the sequencing data of a study of follicular helper T cells after annual influenza vaccination. Sample time point: 2014-2015 season, pre-vaccination. Remarks on this clone: Its antigen is undetermined.

General study findings and limits: ICOS-CD38- cTfh most often held earlier Day 7 ICOS+CD38+ clones.

Sequencing was performed with immunoSEQ multiplex PCR; in TCRdb, only in-frame clones are kept and a portion is missing. The table records several thousand clones, more than 65% of them present only once. This receptor was taken from an adult who received the influenza vaccine. The specimen comprised CXCR5+ CD38- circulating T follicular helper cells from blood, sampled on the day of influenza vaccination. The subset was: circulating Tfh, non-naive CD4+CXCR5+PD-1+ (ICOS+CD38+ or ICOS-CD38-).

The CDR3 bases are TGTGCCAGCAGCCAAGGGGTGGGCGAAAAACTGTTTTTT. This sequence encodes CASSQGVGEKLFF. This rearrangement joins TRBV14 to TRBJ1-4; D remains unclear. This CDR3 has 13 residues. V lost 1 base and J lost 8, with 8 bases in between. The germline V gene has CDR1 SGHDN and CDR2 FVKESK.